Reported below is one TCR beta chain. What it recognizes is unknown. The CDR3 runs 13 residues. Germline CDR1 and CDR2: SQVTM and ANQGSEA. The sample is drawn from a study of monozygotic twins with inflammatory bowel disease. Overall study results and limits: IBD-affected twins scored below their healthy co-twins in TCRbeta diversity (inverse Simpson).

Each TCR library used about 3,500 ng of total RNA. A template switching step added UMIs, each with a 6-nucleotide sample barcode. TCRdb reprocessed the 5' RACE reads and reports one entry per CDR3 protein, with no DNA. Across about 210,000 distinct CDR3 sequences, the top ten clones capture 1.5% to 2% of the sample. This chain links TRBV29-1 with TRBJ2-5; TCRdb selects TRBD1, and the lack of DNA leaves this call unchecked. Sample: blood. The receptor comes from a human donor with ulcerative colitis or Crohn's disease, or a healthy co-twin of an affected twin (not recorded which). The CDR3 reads CSGARAGDETQYF.